The clone carrying this T cell receptor beta chain is classed as medium-sized (0.01 to 0.1%). These data are taken from a study of blood T cell repertoires in COVID-19. Generated by immunoSEQ multiplex PCR, the TCRdb table keeps only in-frame clones and is missing some. The sample consists of approximately 120,000 clones, around three quarters of them appearing once. The CDR3 totals 13 residues. The germline CDR1 and CDR2 sequences are SGHNT and YENEEA. V was clipped by 2 bases and J by 0 bases, with 4 bases between them. The sequence came from a human donor in a cohort sampled during active COVID-19. J is TRBJ1-1 and V is TRBV11-3; D gene unclear. The sample comprised peripheral blood. The CDR3 DNA follows: TGTGCCAGCAGCTTATCGGTGAACACTGAAGCTTTCTTT. It specifies CASSLSVNTEAFF.